This T cell receptor beta chain was found in a study of shared clonotypes between healthy human individuals (dated by TCRdb to 2020 to 2022). About the study as a whole: The cohort included three men and two women between 18 and 49 years of age. For each donor, CD4 naive and CD4 memory were each run on three plates, CD8 naive on two plates, and CD8 memory on one plate. Blood TCR repertoires of a handful of healthy adults were deeply sequenced to estimate repertoire size and the extent of clonotype sharing between individuals. To increase sequencing depth and limit assay-specific biases, different laboratories used diverse techniques to prepare libraries and sequence TCR repertoires. Leukapheresis yielded between about 0.94 and 8.9 billion PBMCs per donor. Study-level results and caveats: Incomplete sequencing was indicated by rarefaction of sorted-subset datasets, despite the large sequencing depth. Based on pairwise subsampling, the degree of clonotype sharing among donors was expected to be affected by sequencing depth. Naive subsets generally had larger estimated clonotype richness than memory subsets. Clonotypes shared by all four sorted-subset donors showed higher generation probabilities than non-shared clonotypes. Only blood was sampled, and tissue TCR repertoires likely differ from those in blood. The small number of donors limited the genetic and exposure-history diversity represented. Across a few donors, 4.5% to 6.5% of naive CD4, around 3.5% of naive CD8, under 2.5% of memory CD4, and under 0.45% of memory CD8 clonotypes were shared.

TCR CDR3 regions were amplified from genomic DNA by multiplex PCR using the deep immunoSEQ assay. Extracted genomic DNA from each cell subset was spread evenly across all wells of several immunoSEQ 96-well plates, with each plate serving as a replicate. Each replicate PCR for sorted subsets received 200 ng genomic DNA, equal to tens of thousands of T cell genomes. Purified libraries were quantified with a Qubit 3.0 fluorometer, sized on a Bioanalyzer 2100, and re-quantified with the KAPA Library Quantification kit. Every immunoSEQ 96-well plate was sequenced on a dedicated single-read 150-cycle Illumina NextSeq 550 flow cell. For the original study's pipeline: Because the immunoSEQ output included only junctional sequences and no quality scores, the filtering could not be the same as the filtering used for full-length reads. Sequences were annotated with PyIR, a Python wrapper for IgBLAST v1.9, and V/J genes and CDR3 were assigned using IMGT germline references. Reads were filtered out if the reads had weak V/J assignments (E-value above 1e-6), no CDR3, stop codons, out-of-frame junctions, or ambiguous translated residues. V3J clonotypes were defined as sequences sharing an identical inferred V gene, J gene, and CDR3 amino acid sequence. To compute the percentage overlap between repertoires, the number of shared unique clonotypes was divided by the size of the smaller repertoire. RTK rarefaction, the Chao1 estimator, and Recon v2.1 estimates of unobserved clonotypes were used to assess repertoire richness. Generation probabilities were computed with OLGA for all TCRbeta clonotypes obtained by the gDNA method from a handful of donors. TCRdb mirrors the immuneACCESS table, restricted to in-frame sequences. Some clones are absent from its copies; in checked studies, under half trace to an unresolved V gene, and the reason for the others is unknown. D and trimming come from the DNA, and the V and J calls and clone size come from that table. Counted in this sample were 650,000 to 750,000 clones; around 72% of them appeared once. Around 1.8% of the sample belongs to the ten largest clones.

This clone was found once. Its binding antigen is unknown. There are no base qualities to consult, and no much larger clone falls within one base. The germline V gene supplies CDR1 SGHDT and CDR2 YYEEEE. Including cysteine and phenylalanine, the CDR3 has 14 amino acids. Only the CDR3 DNA stays, 42 bases, in frame from base 1. A distance of 11 bases separates the germline ends of V and J, which lose 0 bases and 6 bases respectively. Donors were healthy HIV-negative adults with no recently reported acute infections or vaccinations. Every donor was a Caucasian adult residing in Nashville, Tennessee, USA. CD4+ T cells were enriched through magnetic negative selection, after which naive cells were positively selected on CD45RA and the remaining negative fraction served as the memory subset. Blood was collected by leukapheresis, and PBMCs were isolated by Ficoll-Histopaque density gradient centrifugation and then cryopreserved in liquid nitrogen vapor phase. Analytical flow cytometry was used to check the purity and quantity of every magnetically sorted T cell population. Genomic DNA was isolated from each sorted fraction and quantified by UV absorbance on a Nanodrop 2000c.

The chain is made from TRBV5-6 and TRBJ2-3, with the D gene not confidently named. The material sequenced was memory CD4+ T cells sorted from blood. The cell subset or site label on this specimen signifies: CD45RA-negative fraction. This TCR derives from a woman aged 25 to 39 in good health. The CDR3 protein sequence reads: CASSLEGSRDTQYF. Here is the DNA: TGTGCCAGCAGCTTGGAAGGGTCTAGGGATACGCAGTATTTT.